These T cell receptor beta chains were read from a single sample in a study of T cell clones after liver transplantation. TCRdb's copy holds only in-frame clones and misses some; the assay was immunoSEQ multiplex PCR. This table holds 65,000 to 90,000 clones, roughly nine tenths found once. Sequenced material: CD4+ T cells from blood, taken before liver transplant. Every receptor here comes from a human donor who received a liver transplant. Both conserved end residues are part of each CDR3. Fields, in order: J gene, V gene, CDR3 protein.

J gene: TRBJ2-2; V gene: TRBV18; CDR3 protein: CASSRVQQRNTGELFF
J gene: TRBJ1-3; V gene: TRBV29-1; CDR3 protein: CSVAGAPGTIYF
J gene: TRBJ2-3; V gene: TRBV2; CDR3 protein: CASSSRQASRYF
J gene: TRBJ2-3; V gene: TRBV14; CDR3 protein: CASSQRTGGVDTQYF
J gene: TRBJ1-5; V gene: TRBV6-5; CDR3 protein: CASRDSQDQPQHF
J gene: TRBJ2-5; V gene: TRBV7-7; CDR3 protein: CASSSGGETQYF
J gene: TRBJ2-7; V gene: TRBV9; CDR3 protein: CASSVGDRLSYEQYF
J gene: TRBJ2-3; V gene: TRBV7-9; CDR3 protein: CASSFQTGGTDTQYF
J gene: TRBJ2-7; V gene: TRBV19; CDR3 protein: CASSTRADEQYF
J gene: TRBJ2-5; V gene: TRBV5-1; CDR3 protein: CASSYKETQYF
J gene: TRBJ2-5; V gene: TRBV10-1; CDR3 protein: CASSASRIRGLRIQYF
J gene: TRBJ2-7; V gene: TRBV7-8; CDR3 protein: CASSLLSGGGTFYEQYF
J gene: TRBJ2-3; V gene: TRBV7-3; CDR3 protein: CASSPGVAFLEADTQYF
J gene: TRBJ1-1; V gene: TRBV16; CDR3 protein: CASSLTSTEAFF
J gene: TRBJ2-3; V gene: TRBV6-5; CDR3 protein: CASRVTGITDTQYF
J gene: TRBJ2-5; V gene: TRBV18; CDR3 protein: CASSPPGGETQYF
J gene: TRBJ1-2; V gene: TRBV19; CDR3 protein: CASSIERTDGYTF